This T cell receptor beta chain was observed in a study of blood T cell repertoires in COVID-19. Study overall: Acute-phase and convalescent COVID-19 samples originated in the United States, Italy and Spain.

This table comes from immunoSEQ multiplex PCR, and its TCRdb copy is limited to in-frame clones, with some not included. Counted here are around 250,000 clones, about 84% occurring once; the ten biggest clones make up 5.5% to 6%. The germline V and J ends were trimmed by 6 bases and 5 bases, with 16 bases remaining between them. CDR3 length: 15 amino acids. Looked up from germline, CDR1 is MNHNS and CDR2 is SASEGT. Sequences were obtained from peripheral blood. The receptor's source is a woman aged 80 or over with COVID-19, enrolled during active disease. The chain combines TRBV6-1 with TRBJ2-2; possibly TRBD2 for D (6 bases). The CDR3 coding sequence is TGTGCCAGCAGCTATATCGGGGGTGGGACCGGGGAGCTGTTTTTT. Translated, it gives CASSYIGGGTGELFF.